These 32 T cell receptor beta chains originate from one sample sequenced in a study of Graves' ophthalmopathy and Graves' hyperthyroidism. Beta-chain TCR CDR3 regions were amplified from RNA transcripts. HTBI primers served in a first-round RT-PCR, which a second-round multiplex PCR followed. TCRdb used MiXCR to reprocess the multiplex PCR reads, holding one entry per CDR3 protein. The sample has 450,000 to 600,000 distinct CDR3 sequences, about two fifths seen once; the top ten hold 3.5% to 5%. The sample comprised peripheral blood or thyroid tissue (not recorded which). Receptor source: an adult man with Graves' hyperthyroidism.

At least ten counts were recorded for this clonotype. This chain connects TRBV5-1 to TRBJ1-2; D possibly corresponds to TRBD1 (6 bases). V was pared by 4 bases and J by 7 bases, with 20 bases between. Germline assignment: CDR1 SGHRS and CDR2 YFSETQ. The CDR3 runs to 15 residues. The DNA of the CDR3 is TGCGCCAGCAGCCAAACTTTACAGGGCCTATCTGGCTACACCTTC. Translation: CASSQTLQGLSGYTF.

The sample holds many counts of this clonotype. The chain has TRBV10-3 and TRBJ1-1; 7 nucleotides match TRBD1. Germline V gene sequence: CDR1 ENHRY, CDR2 SYGVKD. This CDR3 comprises 15 residues. The junction had 5 bases not matched to a gene; V was cut back by 0 bases and J by 4 bases. The CDR3 protein is CAISESRQGVTEAFF. The CDR3 DNA reads TGTGCCATCAGTGAGTCGAGGCAGGGGGTCACTGAAGCTTTCTTT.

V and J are TRBV19 and TRBJ1-5, with 8 bases identical to TRBD1. V gave up 4 bases and J gave up 5 bases; unmatched junction bases: 7. Germline CDR1 and CDR2: LNHDA and SQIVND (reference sequence). The CDR3 runs to 15 residues. The CDR3 sequence is CASSTRTGIYQPQHF. The CDR3 nucleotides read TGTGCCAGTAGTACTCGGACAGGGATTTATCAGCCCCAGCATTTT.

V gene TRBV18 combines with J gene TRBJ1-1, with 9 bases fitting TRBD1. The germline CDR1 and CDR2 sequences are KGHSH and LQKENI. The CDR3 runs 13 residues. Germline trimming cut 5 bases from V and 9 bases from J; bases unmatched to any gene: 7. CDR3 sequence: CASSGTGSVKAFF. In nucleotides, the CDR3 is TGTGCCAGCTCAGGGACAGGGAGTGTAAAAGCTTTCTTT.

This clonotype has a count of ten or more. The CDR3 sequence is CASSSPAPGTSGPSVETQYF. DNA of the CDR3: TGTGCCAGCAGCTCCCCCGCACCGGGGACTAGCGGGCCCTCGGTGGAGACCCAGTACTTC. The chain joins TRBV7-9 to TRBJ2-5; 12 bases are shared with TRBD2. V was pared by 4 bases and J by 5 bases, with 20 bases of the junction left unmatched. CDR1 is SEHNR and CDR2 is FQNEAQ in the germline V gene (reference sequence). The CDR3 sequence is 20 residues long.

The gene calls are TRBV7-9 and TRBJ2-7; 8 bases agree with TRBD1. The J call could be wrong; TRBJ2-1 is a better fit for the DNA end. The CDR3 is 16 residues long. CDR1 is SEHNR, CDR2 FQNEAQ, per germline (reference sequence). The CDR3 DNA follows: TGTGCCAGCAGCGGACGACAGGGGTTGACCTACAATGAGCAGTTCTTC. This encodes CASSGRQGLTYNEQFF.

The sample holds many counts of this clonotype. The chain is built from TRBV15 and TRBJ1-1; tentatively, D is TRBD1 (6 bases). The CDR3 loop spans 13 amino acids. V gave up 6 bases and J gave up 10 bases, with 18 bases separating them. Per germline, CDR1 LNHNV and CDR2 YYDKDF (reference sequence). The CDR3 DNA is TGTGCCACCAGACCTCAGACAGGCCAGGGAGCTTTCTTT. Protein: CATRPQTGQGAFF.

The chain has TRBV2 and TRBJ2-3, with D possibly matching TRBD2 (5 bases). The V and J ends lost 11 bases and 3 bases respectively, with 15 bases between them. The germline V gene encodes CDR1 SNHLY and CDR2 FYNNEI. CDR3 length equals 13 residues. CDR3 DNA: TGTGCCGTCCAACTTGGGGAGACAGATACGCAGTATTTT. It specifies CAVQLGETDTQYF. Using reference TRBV2 and TRBJ2-3 for the parts outside the CDR3, the full variable domain is EPEVTQTPSHQVTQMGQEVILRCVPISNHLYFYWYRQILGQKVEFLVSFYNNEISEKSEIFDDQFSVERPDGSNFTLKIRSTKLEDSAMYFCAVQLGETDTQYFGPGTRLTVL.

Worth noting for this clonotype: Compared with germline, one end of the junction differs, possibly owing to a read error. The V and J genes are TRBV7-8 and TRBJ1-6, with 7 bases matching TRBD1. The germline gives CDR1 SGHVS, CDR2 FQNEAQ. The CDR3 is made up of 13 amino acids. For the CDR3, the DNA is TGTGCCAGCAGCCCCTCGACAGGGACTGGCGGGAGCTTT. Protein sequence: CASSPSTGTGGSF.

This clonotype showed up just a few times. The chain combines TRBV7-9 with TRBJ2-7; possibly TRBD1 or TRBD2 for D (5 bases each). Germline V lookup: CDR1 SEHNR, CDR2 FQNEAQ (reference sequence). The CDR3 length is 12 residues. Deletions cut 6 bases from V and 7 bases from J, with 13 bases between. This CDR3 reads CASSFPGSEQYF. The CDR3 coding sequence is TGTGCCAGCAGTTTTCCAGGGAGTGAGCAGTACTTC. The entire variable domain, with the rest obtained from reference TRBV7-9 and TRBJ2-7, is as follows: DTGVSQNPRHKITKRGQNVTFRCDPISEHNRLYWYRQTLGQGPEFLTYFQNEAQLEKSRLLSDRFSAERPKGSFSTLEIQRTEQGDSAMYLCASSFPGSEQYFGPGTRLTVT.

This clonotype was observed a handful of times. The rearrangement uses TRBV6-1 and TRBJ1-5, with 7 nucleotides matching TRBD1. Germline values: CDR1 MNHNS, CDR2 SASEGT. V shed 4 bases and J 2 bases; nucleotides not matched to a gene: 5. This CDR3 contains 15 residues. This CDR3 is CASSALGTGNQPQHF. The DNA for the CDR3 is TGTGCCAGCAGTGCGCTAGGGACAGGCAATCAGCCCCAGCATTTT.

This clonotype was recorded at least ten times. The genes are TRBV19 and TRBJ1-5; tentative D call: TRBD1 (6 bases). Germline V gene sequence: CDR1 LNHDA, CDR2 SQIVND (reference sequence). The CDR3 is 15 amino acids. Trimming took 6 bases from V and 3 from J, leaving 15 bases between them. CDR3 coding DNA: TGTGCCAGTAGCATCATCGACAGGAACAATCAGCCCCAGCATTTT. It specifies CASSIIDRNNQPQHF. The full variable domain, completed using reference TRBV19 and TRBJ1-5, is DGGITQSPKYLFRKEGQNVTLSCEQNLNHDAMYWYRQDPGQGLRLIYYSQIVNDFQKGDIAEGYSVSREKKESFPLTVTSAQKNPTAFYLCASSIIDRNNQPQHFGDGTRLSIL.

Comments on this clonotype: Its ends do not fully match the called genes, so a read error is possible. The chain is built from TRBV5-1 and TRBJ2-7, with a weak D call TRBD2 (5 bases). Looked up from germline, CDR1 is SGHRS and CDR2 is YFSETQ. This CDR3 is 13 amino acids long. The CDR3 sequence is CAGSPGGGYEQYF. CDR3 nucleotide sequence: TGTGCTGGCAGCCCCGGAGGTGGGTACGAGCAGTACTTC.

This clonotype was observed at least ten times. The V gene is TRBV12-3 or TRBV12-4, the J gene TRBJ2-5; no clear D gene. This CDR3 spans 16 amino acids. V shed 6 bases and J shed 1 base, with 18 bases lying between them. CDR3 sequence: CASSLGSAAGQETQYF. Here the CDR3 DNA reads TGTGCCAGCAGCCTGGGGTCTGCGGCAGGCCAAGAGACCCAGTACTTC.

This clonotype was picked up many times. The chain carries TRBV29-1 and TRBJ1-2; 10 bases fit TRBD1. V lost 1 base, J lost 7 bases, and 9 bases stayed unmatched. CDR1 and CDR2 (germline): SQVTM, ANQGSEA. The CDR3 has 15 amino acids. The CDR3 spells CSVEVRDRGFGGYTF. The CDR3 DNA is TGCAGCGTTGAAGTGAGGGACAGGGGTTTTGGTGGCTACACCTTC.

The chain employs TRBV20-1 and TRBJ2-5; the D gene is possibly TRBD2 (6 bases). Germline V CDR1 and CDR2: DFQATT, SNEGSKA (reference sequence). The V and J ends lost 6 bases and 5 bases respectively, with 19 bases between them. CDR3 size: 14 residues. Written as DNA, the CDR3 is TGCAGTGCCAGCAACAGTCGTCGGGGGGAGACCCAGTACTTC. This gives the protein CSASNSRRGETQYF.

This chain uses TRBV2 with TRBJ2-7; D is perhaps TRBD2 (6 bases). The CDR3 length is 16 residues. Trimming took 2 bases from V and 4 from J, leaving 18 bases between them. From germline, CDR1 is SNHLY and CDR2 FYNNEI. Here the CDR3 reads CASSESLIGEEYEQYF. CDR3 coding DNA: TGTGCCAGCAGTGAATCCCTTATAGGGGAGGAATACGAGCAGTACTTC.

A note on this clonotype: One base away lies a much larger clone, so this may be a sequencing read error. This chain connects TRBV5-1 to TRBJ2-2; D is unresolved. CDR3 length: 15 residues. CDR1 is SGHRS, CDR2 YFSETQ, per germline. The CDR3 is CTSSFMTSRGGELFF. In DNA form, the CDR3 reads TGCACCAGCAGCTTCATGACCAGCCGAGGCGGGGAGCTGTTTTTT.

This clonotype showed up many times. The chain joins TRBV6-4 to TRBJ1-2, with a possible D match to TRBD1 (5 bases). CDR1 is MRHNA and CDR2 is SNTAGT in the germline V gene. This CDR3 has 11 amino acids. V was cut by 2 bases and J by 7 bases, with 5 bases left in between. CDR3 loop: CASSDGGGYTF. CDR3 coding DNA: TGTGCCAGCAGTGACGGGGGTGGCTACACCTTC.

V usage is TRBV4-1 and J usage is TRBJ1-3; 8 bases are a match to TRBD1. The CDR3 has 16 residues. The V gene end was trimmed by 2 bases and the J gene end by 8 bases; junction bases not matched to a gene: 11. Germline V gene data show CDR1 as MGHRA and CDR2 as YSYEKL. CDR3 residues: CASSQQTGTGGYTIYF. CDR3 nucleotide sequence: TGCGCCAGCAGCCAACAAACCGGGACAGGCGGATACACCATATATTTT.

This clonotype occurred many times. This chain links TRBV12-3 or TRBV12-4 with TRBJ1-1; 7 positions agree with TRBD1. The junction had 5 bases not matched to a gene; V was cut back by 1 base and J by 6 bases. The length of the CDR3 is 14 residues. In DNA, the CDR3 is TGTGCCAGCAGTTTAGGCGGGACAGCTTCTGAAGCTTTCTTT. It translates to CASSLGGTASEAFF.

This clonotype was detected only a few times. J is TRBJ1-1 and V is TRBV19; D is ambiguous. V lost 3 bases, J lost 0 bases, and 8 bases lay in between. The germline CDR1 and CDR2 sequences are LNHDA and SQIVND (reference sequence). The CDR3 runs to 14 residues. In DNA, the CDR3 is TGTGCCAGTAGTATTTGGGGAATGAACACTGAAGCTTTCTTT. Translated, it gives CASSIWGMNTEAFF.

In this sample, this clonotype turned up a few times. The chain joins TRBV5-1 to TRBJ1-1, with 7 bases aligning to TRBD1. This CDR3 contains 14 residues. V trimming: 2 bases; J trimming: 1 base; junction bases outside the gene matches: 2. Germline CDR1 and CDR2: SGHRS and YFSETQ. The CDR3 spells CASSFRGRNTEAFF. In DNA form, the CDR3 reads TGCGCCAGCAGCTTTAGGGGGCGGAACACTGAAGCTTTCTTT.

The V call is TRBV7-2, the J call TRBJ1-4; 8 bases map to TRBD1. The germline CDR1 and CDR2 sequences are SGHTA and FQGNSA. The V segment lost 3 bases and the J segment 4 bases; nucleotides outside the gene matches: 10. The CDR3 sequence is 17 residues long. DNA for the CDR3: TGTGCCAGCAGCTTGCGCCTCCAGGGGGCAGATAATGAAAAACTGTTTTTT. It specifies CASSLRLQGADNEKLFF.

This clonotype showed up just a few times. The rearrangement links TRBV7-9 to TRBJ2-7; 12 bases are a match to TRBD2. Germline V gene sequence: CDR1 SEHNR, CDR2 FQNEAQ (reference sequence). This CDR3 has 13 residues. Trimming removed 11 bases from V and 3 bases from J; junction bases left unmatched: 5. CDR3 in amino acids: CAWSGLAGYEQYF. The CDR3 DNA reads TGTGCCTGGTCGGGACTAGCGGGCTACGAGCAGTACTTC. Full variable domain (missing parts from reference TRBV7-9 and TRBJ2-7): DTGVSQNPRHKITKRGQNVTFRCDPISEHNRLYWYRQTLGQGPEFLTYFQNEAQLEKSRLLSDRFSAERPKGSFSTLEIQRTEQGDSAMYLCAWSGLAGYEQYFGPGTRLTVT.

This chain joins TRBV29-1 and TRBJ1-2; 12 bases fit TRBD1. The CDR3 has 15 residues. Germline V gives CDR1 SQVTM, CDR2 ANQGSEA. The ends lost 7 bases at V and 4 bases at J; junction bases unmatched: 10. The CDR3 here is CSGGTGGSFAYGYTF. CDR3 sequence (DNA): TGCAGCGGCGGGACAGGGGGCAGCTTTGCCTATGGCTACACCTTC.

In the case of this clonotype: An end of the junction differs from the germline gene, which may be a read error. The chain combines TRBV7-6 with TRBJ2-6; 8 nucleotides line up with TRBD1. Germline values: CDR1 SGHVS, CDR2 FNYEAQ. CDR3 length equals 13 residues. CDR3 loop: CASSLGRGHTEAF. For the CDR3, the DNA is TGTGCCAGCAGCTTGGGCAGGGGGCATACTGAAGCTTTC.

The rearrangement uses TRBV19 and TRBJ2-6, with D unresolved. The V end lost 7 bases, the J end lost 3 bases, and 16 bases lay between the germline ends. Germline V CDR1 and CDR2: LNHDA, SQIVND (reference sequence). The length of the CDR3 is 16 residues. Here the CDR3 reads CASTESLQNGANVLTF. CDR3 in DNA: TGTGCCAGTACCGAGAGCCTTCAGAATGGGGCCAACGTCCTGACTTTC.

This clonotype was detected ten times or more. The chain carries TRBV7-9 and TRBJ2-7, with 10 bases that match TRBD2. With V trimmed by 1 base and J by 2 bases, 14 bases remained unmatched. There are 19 residues in the CDR3. CDR1 is SEHNR, CDR2 FQNEAQ, per germline (reference sequence). The CDR3 here is CASSLGPASGSSTTYEQYF. In DNA, the CDR3 is TGTGCCAGCAGCTTAGGTCCGGCTAGCGGGAGTTCTACAACCTACGAGCAGTACTTC.

For this clonotype: A much larger clonotype is one base distant, so this may be a read error. This chain joins TRBV4-1 and TRBJ1-2; the match to TRBD1 covers 9 bases. Germline V gene data show CDR1 as MGHRA and CDR2 as YSYEKL. The length of the CDR3 is 16 residues. Written as DNA, the CDR3 is TGCGCCAGCAGCCAGCCAAACAGGGGGCTTGGCTATGGCTACGCCTTC. This translates into CASSQPNRGLGYGYAF.

In the case of this clonotype: One end of the junction varies from germline; a read error may be responsible. The rearrangement links TRBV2 to TRBJ2-3; a possible D gene is TRBD2 (6 bases). This CDR3 comprises 13 residues. CDR1 and CDR2 from the germline V gene are SNHLY and FYNNEI. The CDR3 DNA reads as TGTGCCAGCAGTGAAAGCGTGCGGGGCGCGCAGTGTTTT. It translates to CASSESVRGAQCF.

This clonotype was recorded many times. V and J are TRBV12-3 or TRBV12-4 and TRBJ2-2, with 15 bases lining up with TRBD2. The CDR3 contains 15 residues. V shed 5 bases, J shed 7 bases, and the junction held 2 bases outside the gene matches. As DNA, the CDR3 is TGTGCCAGCAGTGGGGGACTAGCGGGAGGCGGGGAGCTGTTTTTT. Translated: CASSGGLAGGGELFF.